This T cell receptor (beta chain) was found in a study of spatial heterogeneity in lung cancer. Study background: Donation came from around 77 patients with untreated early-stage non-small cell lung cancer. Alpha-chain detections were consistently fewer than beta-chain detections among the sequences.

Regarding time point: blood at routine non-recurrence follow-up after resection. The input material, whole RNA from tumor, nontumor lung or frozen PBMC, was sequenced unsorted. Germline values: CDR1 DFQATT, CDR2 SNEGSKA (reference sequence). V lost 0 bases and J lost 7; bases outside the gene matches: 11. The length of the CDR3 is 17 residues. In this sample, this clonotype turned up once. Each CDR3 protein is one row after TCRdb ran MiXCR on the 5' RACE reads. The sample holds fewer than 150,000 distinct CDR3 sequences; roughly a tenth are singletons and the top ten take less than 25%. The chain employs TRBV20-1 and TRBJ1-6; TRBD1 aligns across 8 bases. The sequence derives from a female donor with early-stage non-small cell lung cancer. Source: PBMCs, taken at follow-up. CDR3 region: CSARELDRATRNSPLHF. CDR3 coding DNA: TGCAGTGCTAGAGAGTTGGACAGGGCAACAAGGAATTCACCCCTCCACTTT.